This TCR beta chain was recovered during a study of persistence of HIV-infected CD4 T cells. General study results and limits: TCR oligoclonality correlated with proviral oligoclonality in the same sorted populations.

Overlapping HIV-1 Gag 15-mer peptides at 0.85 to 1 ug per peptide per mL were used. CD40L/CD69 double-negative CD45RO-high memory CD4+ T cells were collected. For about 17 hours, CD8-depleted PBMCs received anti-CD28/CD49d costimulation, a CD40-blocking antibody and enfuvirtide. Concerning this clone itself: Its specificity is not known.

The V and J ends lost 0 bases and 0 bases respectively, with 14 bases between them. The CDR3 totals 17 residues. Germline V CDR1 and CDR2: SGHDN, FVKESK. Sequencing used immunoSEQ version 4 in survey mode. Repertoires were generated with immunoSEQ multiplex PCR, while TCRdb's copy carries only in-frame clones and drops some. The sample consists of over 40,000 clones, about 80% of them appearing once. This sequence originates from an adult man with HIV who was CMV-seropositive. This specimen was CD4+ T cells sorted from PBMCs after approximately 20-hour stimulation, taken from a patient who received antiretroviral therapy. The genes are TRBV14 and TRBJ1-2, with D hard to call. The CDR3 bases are TGTGCCAGCAGCCAAGATCTCGGGGAGAGAGCTAACTATGGCTACACCTTC. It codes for CASSQDLGERANYGYTF.